What follows describes a single T cell receptor beta chain. Its cognate antigen is unknown. The data stem from a study of cytomegalovirus exposure and HLA in healthy donors. General study points: Fewer N-insertions (relative to the approximately 670-donor mean) were reportedly seen in an Asian-associated ancestry cluster in a later analysis. Of the V segments, some could not be distinguished, including TRBV6-2 and TRBV6-3, and were excluded. Later work associated roughly 15,000 TCR beta sequences with HLA alleles at 0.05 false discovery rate.

It was with 60 Vbeta and 13 Jbeta primers that the PCR ran. Sequencing was performed with immunoSEQ multiplex PCR; in TCRdb, only in-frame clones are kept and a portion is missing. This sample carries around 100,000 clones, over 60% of them seen once, and the ten largest clones take over 4%. Between the trimmed V and J ends, which lost 4 bases and 1 base, there was a span of 8 bases. The CDR3 loop spans 13 amino acids. Germline V gives CDR1 SGHNT, CDR2 YYREEE (reference sequence). The chain uses TRBV5-4 and TRBJ1-1, with D possibly TRBD1 on 6 matching bases. The TCR sequence derives from a man under 40 in good health and CMV-seropositive. What was sequenced was PBMCs. The CDR3 nucleotides read TGTGCCAGCAGCCAGGACAGGAACACTGAAGCTTTCTTT. Translating gives CASSQDRNTEAFF.